The 28 T cell receptor beta chains below were found in one sample sequenced in a study of T-cell memory formation after mild COVID-19. One entry per CDR3 protein, called by TCRdb with MiXCR from the 5' RACE reads. The table shows some 110,000 distinct CDR3 sequences, with about 15% occurring only once. Sequencing was performed on PBMCs or a T cell subset sorted from them (not recorded which). The receptors were sampled from an adult woman who had mild COVID-19 (a few samples of this study predate the infection). Cell type and time point are not known.

The CDR3 sequence is CATSDRGQGDIDEQFF. CDR3 in DNA: TGTGCCACCAGTGATCGGGGACAGGGGGATATAGATGAGCAGTTCTTC. The chain couples TRBV24-1 to TRBJ2-1, with 11 bases matching TRBD1. Germline V gene lookup returns CDR1 KGHDR and CDR2 SFDVKD. There are 16 residues in the CDR3. The ends lost 3 bases at V and 8 bases at J; junction bases unmatched: 8.

The J gene is TRBJ2-3, the V gene TRBV7-6; D unresolved. V lost 4 bases to trimming and J lost 9 bases, with 17 bases between them. The CDR3 totals 14 residues. CDR1 SGHVS and CDR2 FNYEAQ come from the germline V gene. The CDR3 region has the DNA TGTGCCAGCAGCTCTACTTTCGGTTCGGAAACGCAGTATTTT. Protein sequence: CASSSTFGSETQYF.

This clonotype was seen more than once but under ten times. The chain carries TRBV29-1 and TRBJ2-2; the match to TRBD1 covers 7 bases. The CDR3 totals 13 residues. V was pared by 4 bases and J by 3 bases, with 2 bases of the junction left unmatched. Germline V gene lookup returns CDR1 SQVTM and CDR2 ANQGSEA. CDR3 nucleotides: TGCAGCGTTGGACAGGGCTACACCGGGGAGCTGTTTTTT. Protein product: CSVGQGYTGELFF.

The rearrangement uses TRBV12-3 or TRBV12-4 and TRBJ2-5; possible D gene TRBD2, 5 bases. The ends were cut back, 6 bases at V and 4 bases at J, with 9 bases in the middle. The CDR3 is 12 amino acids. CDR3 loop: CASSQLGETQYF. The CDR3 DNA reads as TGTGCCAGCAGCCAACTAGGAGAGACCCAGTACTTC.

This clonotype was picked up a small number of times. The rearrangement uses TRBV29-1 and TRBJ2-3; D possibly uses TRBD1 or TRBD2 (6 bases each). The ends were cut back, 6 bases at V and 8 bases at J, with 21 bases in the middle. The CDR3 length is 14 residues. Germline CDR1 SQVTM, CDR2 ANQGSEA. DNA for the CDR3: TGCAGCGTGGTACAGGGACTTACCTATCGTACGCAGTATTTT. Its translation is CSVVQGLTYRTQYF.

The rearrangement joins TRBV20-1 to TRBJ2-4; tentatively, D is TRBD1 (6 bases). Trimming cost V 6 bases and J 5 bases, with 11 bases left between them. The germline V gene has CDR1 DFQATT and CDR2 SNEGSKA (reference sequence). This CDR3 region has 12 residues. The CDR3 protein is CSARDTQNIQYF. CDR3 coding DNA: TGCAGTGCAAGGGACACACAAAACATTCAGTACTTC.

V and J are TRBV4-1 and TRBJ2-1; TRBD2 matches 12 bases. The CDR3 runs 19 residues. J lost 4 bases, V lost 4 bases, and 14 bases had no gene match. Per germline, CDR1 MGHRA and CDR2 YSYEKL. The CDR3 spells CASSRPSSASGGEYNEQFF. The CDR3 DNA reads TGCGCCAGCAGCCGCCCTAGTTCCGCTAGCGGGGGGGAATACAATGAGCAGTTCTTC.

This clonotype has a handful of counts. V and J are TRBV11-2 and TRBJ2-5, with D unresolved. The CDR3 consists of 16 residues. Germline V gene lookup returns CDR1 SGHAT and CDR2 FQNNGV. Trimming took off 0 bases at V and 0 bases at J, with 11 bases between the two ends. In nucleotides, the CDR3 is TGTGCCAGCAGCTTAGATGATGGCAGGTACCAAGAGACCCAGTACTTC. Residues: CASSLDDGRYQETQYF.

CDR3 nucleotide sequence: TGTGCCAGCTGGGAGGGCGGCAGGGGAAGAATGGGCAATCAGCCCCAGCATTTT. Protein sequence: CASWEGGRGRMGNQPQHF. The V and J genes are TRBV2 and TRBJ1-5, with D tentatively TRBD1 (6 bases). The germline V gene has CDR1 SNHLY and CDR2 FYNNEI. This CDR3 region has 18 residues. V gave up 8 bases and J gave up 2 bases, with 25 bases separating them.

This clonotype turned up a few times. The gene calls are TRBV11-2 and TRBJ1-1; 9 bases map to TRBD1. Looked up from germline, CDR1 is SGHAT and CDR2 is FQNNGV. The CDR3 contains 17 residues. After removal of 1 base from V and 0 bases from J, the junction contained 6 bases not matched to a gene. CDR3 region: CASSLGGTGPMNTEAFF. Written as DNA, the CDR3 is TGTGCCAGCAGCTTAGGGGGGACAGGGCCTATGAACACTGAAGCTTTCTTT.

CDR3 sequence: CASTDRLAGDYEQYF. Here the CDR3 DNA reads TGTGCCAGCACCGACAGACTAGCGGGGGATTACGAGCAGTACTTC. The rearrangement links TRBV7-8 to TRBJ2-7, with 12 bases identical to TRBD2. This CDR3 is built from 15 residues. J was trimmed by 4 bases and V by 7 bases; bases with no gene match: 8. CDR1 is SGHVS and CDR2 is FQNEAQ in the germline V gene.

This clonotype was seen ten or more times. This chain uses TRBV4-1 with TRBJ2-3; D may match TRBD1 or TRBD2 (5 bases each). Germline V gene sequence: CDR1 MGHRA, CDR2 YSYEKL. The V end was cut by 1 base, the J end by 0 bases, with 11 bases between. The CDR3 runs 16 residues. The CDR3 loop reads CASSQVGGGSTDTQYF. DNA of the CDR3: TGCGCCAGCAGCCAAGTCGGTGGGGGTAGCACAGATACGCAGTATTTT.

The V gene is TRBV25-1, the J gene TRBJ1-2; D not certain. Germline V gives CDR1 MGHDK, CDR2 SYGVNS. The CDR3 runs to 17 residues. V was pared by 4 bases and J by 0 bases, with 18 bases between. CDR3 sequence reads: CASSANRVVASNYGYTF. CDR3 bases: TGTGCCAGCAGTGCAAACCGAGTGGTTGCGTCTAACTATGGCTACACCTTC.

CDR3 region: CASKGQSNDYEQYF. CDR3 sequence (DNA): TGTGCCAGCAAGGGCCAATCAAATGACTACGAGCAGTACTTC. This sequence joins TRBV2 and TRBJ2-7; D ambiguous. The V end lost 7 bases, the J end lost 3 bases, and 16 bases lay between the germline ends. Per germline, CDR1 SNHLY and CDR2 FYNNEI. This CDR3 has 14 residues.

This clonotype was counted between two and nine times. V is TRBV7-6 and J is TRBJ2-7; D not certain. The CDR3 consists of 15 residues. V gave up 5 bases and J gave up 3 bases, with 17 bases separating them. Germline CDR1 and CDR2: SGHVS and FNYEAQ. This CDR3 reads CASSPFENLNYEQYF. CDR3 sequence (DNA): TGTGCCAGCAGCCCCTTCGAGAATCTCAACTACGAGCAGTACTTC.

The table lists this clonotype with a few counts. The chain is built from TRBV20-1 and TRBJ2-1; tentatively, D is TRBD1 or TRBD2 (5 bases each). CDR3 length: 17 residues. V dropped 6 bases and J dropped 8 bases, with 29 bases sitting between them. Germline-derived CDR1 and CDR2 are DFQATT and SNEGSKA (reference sequence). For the CDR3, the DNA is TGCAGTGCCACCCGCCGCCCTATAATTGGGGGTCTTCATGAGCAGTTCTTC. Protein sequence: CSATRRPIIGGLHEQFF.

This clonotype was detected once. This sequence joins TRBV3-1 and TRBJ2-7; unclear D gene. The CDR3 extends over 15 amino acids. V was cut by 0 bases and J by 4 bases, with 13 bases left in between. The germline V gene encodes CDR1 LGHDT and CDR2 YNNKEL (reference sequence). CDR3 bases: TGTGCCAGCAGCCAAGATCGGAGTTCGAGATACGAGCAGTACTTC. Protein sequence: CASSQDRSSRYEQYF.

This chain joins TRBV14 and TRBJ1-1, with no clear D. The germline V gene has CDR1 SGHDN and CDR2 FVKESK. The V end lost 1 base, the J end lost 3 bases, and 9 bases lay between the germline ends. This CDR3 region has 14 residues. CDR3 protein: CASSQGLLHTEAFF. The CDR3 DNA reads TGTGCCAGCAGCCAAGGACTATTACACACTGAAGCTTTCTTT.

The table lists this clonotype with a few counts. V usage is TRBV3-1 and J usage is TRBJ2-1; no definite D call. In germline, CDR1 is LGHDT, CDR2 YNNKEL (reference sequence). This CDR3 contains 17 residues. Trimming stripped 0 bases from V and 5 bases from J, with 17 bases between. CDR3 protein: CASSQDWITADNNEQFF. CDR3 bases: TGTGCCAGCAGCCAAGATTGGATAACGGCTGATAACAATGAGCAGTTCTTC.

This clonotype appeared once. This chain uses TRBV5-1 with TRBJ1-1; 9 bases agree with TRBD1. Trimming at V came to 3 bases and at J to 4 bases, leaving 7 bases not matched to a gene. The CDR3 extends over 15 amino acids. The germline CDR1 and CDR2 sequences are SGHRS and YFSETQ. The CDR3: CASSSEQGAVTEAFF. DNA of the CDR3: TGCGCCAGCAGCTCTGAACAGGGGGCGGTCACTGAAGCTTTCTTT.

The rearrangement joins TRBV7-6 to TRBJ1-2; no clear D gene. V was shortened by 1 base and J by 0 bases, with 9 bases between the two germline ends. The germline CDR1 and CDR2 sequences are SGHVS and FNYEAQ. The CDR3 covers 15 residues. The CDR3 nucleotides read TGTGCCAGCAGCTTAGGGGCAGGAACTAACTATGGCTACACCTTC. Protein sequence: CASSLGAGTNYGYTF. The full variable domain, completed using reference TRBV7-6 and TRBJ1-2, is GAGVSQSPRYKVTKRGQDVALRCDPISGHVSLYWYRQALGQGPEFLTYFNYEAQQDKSGLPNDRFSAERPEGSISTLTIQRTEQRDSAMYRCASSLGAGTNYGYTFGSGTRLTVV.

This clonotype was observed a handful of times. The V and J genes are TRBV7-2 and TRBJ2-6; no reliable D call. Trimming left V 3 bases short and J 0 bases short, with 18 bases between. CDR1 SGHTA and CDR2 FQGNSA come from the germline V gene. This CDR3 has 19 amino acids. CDR3 sequence reads: CASSFPPWTVSSGANVLTF. The CDR3 DNA reads TGTGCCAGCAGCTTCCCGCCCTGGACGGTGAGCTCTGGGGCCAACGTCCTGACTTTC.

The gene calls are TRBV5-4 and TRBJ2-7, with 7 positions matching TRBD2. V gave up 3 bases and J gave up 2 bases; unmatched junction bases: 5. The CDR3 runs 14 residues. Germline lookup yields CDR1 SGHNT and CDR2 YYREEE (reference sequence). The CDR3 here is CASSSGLETYEQYF. The DNA for the CDR3 is TGTGCCAGCAGCTCCGGACTAGAAACCTACGAGCAGTACTTC.

The chain is built from TRBV7-8 and TRBJ1-1; 10 bases are a match to TRBD1. The ends lost 5 bases at V and 7 bases at J; junction bases unmatched: 10. Germline V gene data show CDR1 as SGHVS and CDR2 as FQNEAQ. The CDR3 has 15 residues. CDR3 region: CASSPATGGSNEAFF. DNA for the CDR3: TGTGCCAGCAGCCCAGCGACAGGGGGCAGCAATGAAGCTTTCTTT.

The chain uses TRBV2 and TRBJ2-3; TRBD2 matches 14 bases. Germline V gene lookup returns CDR1 SNHLY and CDR2 FYNNEI. The CDR3 spans 16 residues. Trimming cost V 4 bases and J 2 bases; bases outside gene matches: 2. The CDR3: CASSGLAGGLTDTQYF. CDR3 DNA sequence: TGTGCCAGCAGTGGACTAGCGGGGGGGCTCACAGATACGCAGTATTTT.

The gene calls are TRBV24-1 and TRBJ2-2; TRBD1 matches 8 bases. V shed 4 bases, J shed 7 bases, and the junction held 4 bases outside the gene matches. CDR1 and CDR2 from the germline V gene are KGHDR and SFDVKD. The CDR3 is made up of 14 amino acids. The CDR3 sequence: CATSEDREVGELFF. The CDR3 DNA follows: TGTGCCACCAGTGAGGACAGGGAGGTCGGGGAGCTGTTTTTT.

The rearrangement links TRBV5-1 to TRBJ2-2, with TRBD1 matching over 8 bases. Trimming cost V 1 base and J 6 bases; bases outside gene matches: 11. The CDR3 covers 17 residues. The germline V gene has CDR1 SGHRS and CDR2 YFSETQ. The CDR3 sequence: CASSLPPLDRGPGELFF. The CDR3 coding sequence is TGCGCCAGCAGCTTGCCACCCCTAGACAGGGGTCCCGGGGAGCTGTTTTTT.

The chain links TRBV7-2 to TRBJ2-7; possibly TRBD1 or TRBD2 for D (5 bases each). CDR3 size: 14 residues. Per germline, CDR1 SGHTA and CDR2 FQGNSA. V was trimmed by 5 bases and J by 5 bases, leaving 16 bases between them. The CDR3 region is CASSRGRQYHEQYF. The CDR3 bases are TGTGCCAGCAGCCGGGGTCGACAGTACCACGAGCAGTACTTC.